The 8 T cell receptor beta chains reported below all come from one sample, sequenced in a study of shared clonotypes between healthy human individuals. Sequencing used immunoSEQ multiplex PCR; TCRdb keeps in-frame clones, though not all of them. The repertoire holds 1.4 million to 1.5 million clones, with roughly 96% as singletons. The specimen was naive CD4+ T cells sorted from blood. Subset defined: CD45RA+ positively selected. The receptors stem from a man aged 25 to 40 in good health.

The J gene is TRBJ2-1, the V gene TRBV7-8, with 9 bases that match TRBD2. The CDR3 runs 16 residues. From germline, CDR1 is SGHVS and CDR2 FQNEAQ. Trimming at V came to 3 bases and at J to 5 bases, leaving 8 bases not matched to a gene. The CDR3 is CASSFRLAGINNEQFF. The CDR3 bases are TGTGCCAGCAGCTTTCGGCTAGCGGGAATTAACAATGAGCAGTTCTTC.

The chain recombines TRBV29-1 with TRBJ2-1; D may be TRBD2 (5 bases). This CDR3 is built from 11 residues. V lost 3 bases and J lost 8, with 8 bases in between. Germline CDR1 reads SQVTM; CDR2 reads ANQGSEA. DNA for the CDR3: TGCAGCGTTGAGCTAGCCTATGAGCAGTTCTTC. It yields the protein CSVELAYEQFF.

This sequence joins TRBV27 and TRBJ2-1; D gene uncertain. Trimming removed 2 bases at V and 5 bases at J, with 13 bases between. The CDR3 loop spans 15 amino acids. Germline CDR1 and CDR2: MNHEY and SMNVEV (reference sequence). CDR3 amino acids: CASSLEGYPNNEQFF. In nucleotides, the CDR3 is TGTGCCAGCAGTTTAGAAGGTTACCCGAACAATGAGCAGTTCTTC.

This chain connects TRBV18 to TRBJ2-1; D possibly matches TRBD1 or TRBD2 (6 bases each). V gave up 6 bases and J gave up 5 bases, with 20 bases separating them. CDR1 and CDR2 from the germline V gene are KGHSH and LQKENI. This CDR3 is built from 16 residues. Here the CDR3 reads CASSPLGGRSDNEQFF. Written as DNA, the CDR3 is TGTGCCAGCTCTCCATTAGGGGGGAGGTCGGACAATGAGCAGTTCTTC.

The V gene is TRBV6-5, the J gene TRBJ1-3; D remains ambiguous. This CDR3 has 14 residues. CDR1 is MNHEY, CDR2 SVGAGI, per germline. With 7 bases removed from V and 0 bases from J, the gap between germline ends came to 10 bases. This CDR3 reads CASKDRYSGNTIYF. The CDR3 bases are TGTGCCAGCAAGGACCGATACTCTGGAAACACCATATATTTT.

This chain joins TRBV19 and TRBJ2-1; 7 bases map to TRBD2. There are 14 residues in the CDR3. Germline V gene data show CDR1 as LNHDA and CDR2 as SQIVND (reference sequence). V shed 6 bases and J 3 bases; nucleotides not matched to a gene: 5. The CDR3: CASSRAGNYNEQFF. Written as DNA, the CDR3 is TGTGCCAGTAGCCGAGCGGGAAACTACAATGAGCAGTTCTTC.

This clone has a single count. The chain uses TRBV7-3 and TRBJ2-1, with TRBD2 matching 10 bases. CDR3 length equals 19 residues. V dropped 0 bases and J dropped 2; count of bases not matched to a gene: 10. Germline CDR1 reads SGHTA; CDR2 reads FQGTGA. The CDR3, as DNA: TGTGCCAGCAGCTTAACGAGGGCTAGCGGGGGAAACGCCTACAATGAGCAGTTCTTC. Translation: CASSLTRASGGNAYNEQFF.

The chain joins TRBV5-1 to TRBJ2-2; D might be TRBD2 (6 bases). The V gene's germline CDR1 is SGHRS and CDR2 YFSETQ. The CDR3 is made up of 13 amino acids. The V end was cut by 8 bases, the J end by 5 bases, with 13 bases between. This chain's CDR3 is CASLEGTTGELFF. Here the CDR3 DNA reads TGCGCCAGTTTGGAGGGGACGACCGGGGAGCTGTTTTTT.